Below, 24 T cell receptor beta chains from the same sample are listed, as sequenced in a study of T cell responses to AZD1222 COVID-19 vaccine. The table came from immunoSEQ multiplex PCR; TCRdb's copy has only in-frame clones and leaves some out. The table includes 95,000 to 110,000 clones, about 93% detected once. Sequencing used peripheral blood, obtained on day 0 of AZD1222 vaccination. Receptors were obtained from an adult in good health.

This chain joins TRBV10-3 and TRBJ1-6, with TRBD1 matching 8 bases. The germline V gene encodes CDR1 ENHRY and CDR2 SYGVKD. The CDR3 sequence is 14 residues long. Trimming cost V 8 bases and J 5 bases; bases outside gene matches: 5. The CDR3, as DNA: TGTGCCATCGGCGAGGACAGGGATAATTCACCCCTCCACTTT. Residues: CAIGEDRDNSPLHF.

CDR3 in DNA: TGTGCCACCAGCAGTCCTAGCTCCTATAATTCACCCCTCCACTTT. Translation: CATSSPSSYNSPLHF. The V call is TRBV15, the J call TRBJ1-6; D gene ambiguous. V gave up 3 bases and J gave up 0 bases, with 6 bases separating them. Germline V CDR1 and CDR2: LNHNV, YYDKDF (reference sequence). The CDR3 covers 15 residues.

The CDR3 loop is CASSQGGHSYNEQFF. In DNA form, the CDR3 reads TGTGCCAGCAGCCAGGGCGGCCACTCCTACAATGAGCAGTTCTTC. The chain joins TRBV13 to TRBJ2-1; a weak D match, TRBD1 (5 bases). Trimming shortened V by 5 bases and J by 0 bases, and 11 bases separated the two germline ends. The germline gives CDR1 PRHDT, CDR2 FYEKMQ (reference sequence). The CDR3 is 15 residues long.

The chain combines TRBV2 with TRBJ2-2; 9 bases fit TRBD1. This CDR3 has 16 amino acids. The V segment lost 5 bases and the J segment 3 bases; nucleotides outside the gene matches: 7. Germline CDR1 SNHLY, CDR2 FYNNEI. This CDR3 is CASSPRQGVYTGELFF. For the CDR3, the DNA is TGTGCCAGCAGTCCGAGACAGGGGGTGTACACCGGGGAGCTGTTTTTT. Full variable domain (remainder filled in from reference TRBV2 and TRBJ2-2): EPEVTQTPSHQVTQMGQEVILRCVPISNHLYFYWYRQILGQKVEFLVSFYNNEISEKSEIFDDQFSVERPDGSNFTLKIRSTKLEDSAMYFCASSPRQGVYTGELFFGEGSRLTVL.

The genes are TRBV4-1 and TRBJ2-3; TRBD2 agrees at 9 bases. The CDR3 covers 11 residues. Trimming at V came to 4 bases and at J to 14 bases, leaving 4 bases not matched to a gene. From germline, CDR1 is MGHRA and CDR2 YSYEKL. The CDR3 region has the DNA TGCGCCAGCAGCCTAAGCGGGAGGCGGTATTTT. This gives the protein CASSLSGRRYF.

The chain carries TRBV9 and TRBJ2-7; 13 bases line up with TRBD2. The CDR3 runs 15 residues. CDR1 is SGDLS, CDR2 YYNGEE, per germline. The junction had 4 bases not matched to a gene; V was cut back by 0 bases and J by 7 bases. The CDR3 loop is CASSVGLAGGREQYF. CDR3 in DNA: TGTGCCAGCAGCGTAGGACTAGCGGGAGGACGTGAGCAGTACTTC. Based on the CDR3 plus reference TRBV9 and TRBJ2-7, the full variable domain is DSGVTQTPKHLITATGQRVTLRCSPRSGDLSVYWYQQSLDQGLQFLIQYYNGEERAKGNILERFSAQQFPDLHSELNLSSLELGDSALYFCASSVGLAGGREQYFGPGTRLTVT.

This clone has just a few counts. The chain joins TRBV7-8 to TRBJ1-2; D unresolved. The CDR3 contains 14 residues. Trimming removed 1 base at V and 0 bases at J, with 6 bases between. The germline gives CDR1 SGHVS, CDR2 FQNEAQ. Here the CDR3 DNA reads TGTGCCAGCAGCTTAGGGCAGTCTAACTATGGCTACACCTTC. It specifies CASSLGQSNYGYTF. Together with reference TRBV7-8 and TRBJ1-2, the CDR3 gives the full variable domain: GAGVSQSPRYKVAKRGQDVALRCDPISGHVSLFWYQQALGQGPEFLTYFQNEAQLDKSGLPSDRFFAERPEGSVSTLKIQRTQQEDSAVYLCASSLGQSNYGYTFGSGTRLTVV.

The rearrangement links TRBV2 to TRBJ2-3; D gene uncertain. V shed 3 bases and J shed 0 bases, with 7 bases lying between them. The V gene's germline CDR1 is SNHLY and CDR2 FYNNEI. CDR3 size: 14 residues. CDR3 coding DNA: TGTGCCAGCAGTGACTTTGAAAGCACAGATACGCAGTATTTT. It specifies CASSDFESTDTQYF.

V is TRBV7-2 and J is TRBJ2-5, with 7 bases that match TRBD2. Looked up from germline, CDR1 is SGHTA and CDR2 is FQGNSA. J gave up 5 bases and V 3 bases, and 12 bases lay outside the gene matches. The CDR3 has 16 amino acids. For the CDR3, the DNA is TGTGCCAGCAGCTTGGGTCTAGCGGAGCGATGGGAGACCCAGTACTTC. Amino acids: CASSLGLAERWETQYF.

The chain is built from TRBV7-8 and TRBJ2-2, with D unresolved. Germline assignment: CDR1 SGHVS and CDR2 FQNEAQ. The CDR3 totals 13 residues. V gave up 1 base and J gave up 5 bases, with 5 bases separating them. As DNA, the CDR3 is TGTGCCAGCAGCTTAGTAGAAACCGGGGAGCTGTTTTTT. It yields the protein CASSLVETGELFF. Using reference TRBV7-8 and TRBJ2-2 for the parts outside the CDR3, the full variable domain is GAGVSQSPRYKVAKRGQDVALRCDPISGHVSLFWYQQALGQGPEFLTYFQNEAQLDKSGLPSDRFFAERPEGSVSTLKIQRTQQEDSAVYLCASSLVETGELFFGEGSRLTVL.

This chain links TRBV5-5 with TRBJ1-5; D call uncertain. V lost 1 base and J lost 0, with 8 bases in between. The CDR3 runs to 15 residues. Germline V gene lookup returns CDR1 SGHKS and CDR2 YYEKEE (reference sequence). The CDR3 nucleotides are TGTGCCAGCAGCTTGTCGAGTTATAGCAATCAGCCCCAGCATTTT. Amino acids: CASSLSSYSNQPQHF.

The CDR3 is CASSLAGSGSGDEQYF. The CDR3 nucleotides are TGTGCCAGCAGCTTGGCCGGAAGCGGGAGCGGGGACGAGCAGTACTTC. This rearrangement joins TRBV5-4 to TRBJ2-7; 8 nucleotides line up with TRBD2. V shed 0 bases, J shed 5 bases, and the junction held 10 bases outside the gene matches. Germline lookup yields CDR1 SGHNT and CDR2 YYREEE (reference sequence). The CDR3 has 16 amino acids.

The rearrangement links TRBV28 to TRBJ1-1; D is unresolved. Germline V CDR1 and CDR2: MDHEN, SYDVKM. There are 14 residues in the CDR3. V was clipped by 5 bases and J by 4 bases, with 14 bases between them. DNA for the CDR3: TGTGCCAGCAGTATGCCCGGAGAGTTCACTGAAGCTTTCTTT. Protein product: CASSMPGEFTEAFF. Combining the CDR3 with reference TRBV28 and TRBJ1-1 gives the whole variable domain DVKVTQSSRYLVKRTGEKVFLECVQDMDHENMFWYRQDPGLGLRLIYFSYDVKMKEKGDIPEGYSVSREKKERFSLILESASTNQTSMYLCASSMPGEFTEAFFGQGTRLTVV.

This chain uses TRBV7-2 with TRBJ1-5, with no clear D. The germline gives CDR1 SGHTA, CDR2 FQGNSA. With 1 base removed from V and 8 bases from J, the gap between germline ends came to 9 bases. The CDR3 spans 13 residues. CDR3 nucleotides: TGTGCCAGCAGCTTAGTGCACTCCGAGCCCCAGCATTTT. Amino acid sequence: CASSLVHSEPQHF.

This chain joins TRBV28 and TRBJ1-1, with 8 bases lining up with TRBD1. Germline trimming cut 6 bases from V and 2 bases from J; bases unmatched to any gene: 8. This CDR3 has 15 residues. Germline assignment: CDR1 MDHEN and CDR2 SYDVKM. CDR3 sequence: CASRSLTGGNTEAFF. The CDR3 DNA sequence: TGTGCCAGCAGATCCTTAACAGGGGGTAACACTGAAGCTTTCTTT.

The DNA of the CDR3 is TGTGCCAGCAGTCACCGGGAGCTGGACAGTCCTCTTCGAGAGACCCAGTACTTC. Translation gives CASSHRELDSPLRETQYF. The J gene is TRBJ2-5, the V gene TRBV27; possibly TRBD1 or TRBD2 for D (6 bases each). The CDR3 totals 18 residues. Germline CDR1 is MNHEY and CDR2 is SMNVEV (reference sequence). V lost 5 bases and J lost 4, with 26 bases in between.

The CDR3 nucleotides are TGTGCCAGCAGTTCGCTGACAGGATACACCTTC. Translation: CASSSLTGYTF. The J gene is TRBJ1-2, the V gene TRBV6-5, with D possibly being TRBD1 (6 bases). CDR3 length: 11 amino acids. Germline V lookup: CDR1 MNHEY, CDR2 SVGAGI. V was cut by 4 bases and J by 11 bases, with 11 bases left in between.

The chain couples TRBV11-3 to TRBJ2-1; the match to TRBD2 covers 14 bases. V was pared by 3 bases and J by 8 bases, with 3 bases of the junction left unmatched. Germline V gene sequence: CDR1 SGHNT, CDR2 YENEEA. This CDR3 spans 15 amino acids. Here the CDR3 DNA reads TGTGCCAGCAGCTTGGGACTAGCGGGAGTAGATGAGCAGTTCTTC. Its translation is CASSLGLAGVDEQFF.

In its sample, this clone was seen a few times. The chain employs TRBV19 and TRBJ1-3; TRBD1 is a possible D gene (6 bases). The CDR3 sequence is 15 residues long. Trimming left V 3 bases short and J 4 bases short, with 13 bases between. The germline CDR1 and CDR2 sequences are LNHDA and SQIVND (reference sequence). This CDR3 is CASSISTGLGNTIYF. As DNA, the CDR3 is TGTGCCAGTAGTATTAGCACAGGGCTCGGAAACACCATATATTTT.

V is TRBV4-3 and J is TRBJ2-2; 10 positions agree with TRBD2. Germline lookup yields CDR1 LGHNA and CDR2 YSLEER. The CDR3 spans 15 residues. The V and J ends lost 2 bases and 6 bases, in that order; junction bases with no gene match: 3. CDR3 region: CASSQLAGASGELFF. The CDR3 nucleotides read TGCGCCAGCAGCCAACTAGCGGGAGCGTCCGGGGAGCTGTTTTTT.

A remark on this clone: At the DNA level, this CDR3 is encoded by other sequences in the same sample as well. V is TRBV18 and J is TRBJ1-1; 7 nucleotides align to TRBD1. CDR1 KGHSH and CDR2 LQKENI come from the germline V gene. The trim removed 6 bases at V and 8 bases at J, leaving 6 bases unmatched. This CDR3 has 12 amino acids. The CDR3 sequence is CASSADREEAFF. The CDR3 DNA reads as TGTGCCAGCTCCGCCGACAGGGAAGAAGCTTTCTTT.

The chain is built from TRBV7-3 and TRBJ2-5, with D possibly TRBD2 on 5 matching bases. From germline, CDR1 is SGHTA and CDR2 FQGTGA. The CDR3 runs to 15 residues. V lost 6 bases and J lost 5, with 19 bases in between. The chain's CDR3 is CASRLGLTDRETQYF. DNA of the CDR3: TGTGCCAGCAGACTTGGACTCACGGATAGGGAGACCCAGTACTTC.

The CDR3 DNA reads as TGTGCCAGCAGTCGACTAGCCCCCGGGTCAGATACGCAGTATTTT. Encoded protein: CASSRLAPGSDTQYF. This chain joins TRBV6-2 or TRBV6-3 and TRBJ2-3; 7 positions agree with TRBD2. Unmatched junction bases numbered 9, after V lost 5 bases and J lost 4 bases. In germline, CDR1 is MNHEY, CDR2 SVGEGT. The length of the CDR3 is 15 residues.

With regard to this clone: The sample carries other DNA sequences with the same CDR3. The chain employs TRBV28 and TRBJ2-1; no clear D gene. Trimming removed 6 bases from V and 1 base from J, with 4 bases in between. CDR1 and CDR2 from the germline V gene are MDHEN and SYDVKM. The CDR3 length is 12 residues. The CDR3 region has the DNA TGTGCCAGCAGGACTTCCTACAATGAGCAGTTCTTC. It is translated as CASRTSYNEQFF.